A selection of T cell receptor beta chains follows, all from one sample in a study of shared clonotypes between healthy human individuals. Only in-frame clones appear in the TCRdb table, and some are missing; sequencing was by immunoSEQ multiplex PCR. Of about a million clones listed, about 77% are singletons. Specimen: memory CD4+ T cells sorted from blood. The receptor set was obtained from a man aged 18-30 years in good health. The conserved cysteine and the conserved F or W are not part of the CDR3 here.

j_call,v_call,cdr3_aa
TRBJ1-3,TRBV6-4,ASSVDRASGNTIY
TRBJ2-4,TRBV28,ASSLGRRFQY
TRBJ2-1,TRBV11-2,ASSLGTDNEQF
TRBJ1-1,TRBV18,ASSRDPQGGSEAF
TRBJ2-7,TRBV19,ASSIGGSLTYEQY
TRBJ2-5,TRBV5-6,ASSSRQGIFETQY
TRBJ1-1,TRBV10-1,ASSESGSYTEAF
TRBJ2-7,TRBV28,ASSLTRLDRGFWEQY
TRBJ2-5,TRBV15,ATSRDLRQYRQETQY
TRBJ2-7,TRBV10-3,AISGKREGREQY
TRBJ1-4,TRBV4-1,ASSQDKLLDRENEKLF
TRBJ1-2,TRBV29-1,SGAEVESSDYGYT
TRBJ1-1,TRBV25-1,ASMREGGGAEAF
TRBJ2-7,TRBV6-5,ASSYSTSRTYEQY
TRBJ1-5,TRBV7-2,ASSFGQEGGQPQH
TRBJ2-1,TRBV10-1,ASSESQGWNNEQF
TRBJ1-1,TRBV5-1,ASSFNALNTEAF
TRBJ1-5,TRBV9,ASSRSPNQPQH
TRBJ2-2,TRBV7-7,ASRPGGQVGELF
TRBJ2-3,TRBV7-2,ASSWGGGGVGDTQY
TRBJ1-5,TRBV5-6,ASSAYRGVNQPQH
TRBJ2-3,TRBV19,ASSMGHSDTQY
TRBJ2-3,TRBV4-3,ASSSRGGATDTQY
TRBJ2-7,TRBV30,AGQRGRTYEQY
TRBJ2-7,TRBV4-3,ASSQARVAYEQY
TRBJ2-7,TRBV5-6,ASSRGTSGDEQY
TRBJ1-1,TRBV9,ASSGSANTEAF
-,TRBV6-1,ASTLFYEQY
TRBJ1-3,TRBV4-1,ASSQEGPEDRVPGNTIY
TRBJ1-6,TRBV19,ASRAESLNNSPLH
TRBJ2-7,TRBV5-6,ASIMWKKRNYEQY
TRBJ1-2,TRBV28,ASSLPGPYGYT
TRBJ2-7,TRBV5-4,ASSWGTGGTYEQY